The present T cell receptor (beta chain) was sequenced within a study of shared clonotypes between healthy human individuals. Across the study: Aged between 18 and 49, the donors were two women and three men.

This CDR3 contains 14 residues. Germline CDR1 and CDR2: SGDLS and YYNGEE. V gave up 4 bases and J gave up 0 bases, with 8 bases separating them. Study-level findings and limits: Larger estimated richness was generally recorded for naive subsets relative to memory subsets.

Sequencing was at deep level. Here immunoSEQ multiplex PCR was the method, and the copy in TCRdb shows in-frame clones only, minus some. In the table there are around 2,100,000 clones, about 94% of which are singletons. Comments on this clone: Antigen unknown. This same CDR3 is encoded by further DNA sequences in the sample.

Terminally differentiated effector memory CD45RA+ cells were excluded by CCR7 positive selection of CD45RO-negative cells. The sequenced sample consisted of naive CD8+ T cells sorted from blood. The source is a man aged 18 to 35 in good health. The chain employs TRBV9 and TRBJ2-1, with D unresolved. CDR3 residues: CASSPPSSYNEQFF. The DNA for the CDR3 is TGTGCCAGCAGCCCTCCGAGCTCCTACAATGAGCAGTTCTTC.